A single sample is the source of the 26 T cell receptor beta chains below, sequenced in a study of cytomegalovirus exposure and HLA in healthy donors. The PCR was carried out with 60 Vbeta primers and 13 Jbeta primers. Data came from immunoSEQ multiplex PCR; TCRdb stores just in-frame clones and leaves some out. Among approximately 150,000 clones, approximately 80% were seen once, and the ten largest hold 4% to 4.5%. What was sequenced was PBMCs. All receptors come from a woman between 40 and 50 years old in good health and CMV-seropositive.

For the CDR3, the DNA is TGTGCCAGCAGCCCCAGCGGAACCTACGAGCAGTACTTC. Translating gives CASSPSGTYEQYF. The rearrangement links TRBV7-6 to TRBJ2-5; a possible D gene is TRBD2 (5 bases). The J call may not be correct, given that the DNA end is closer to TRBJ2-7. This CDR3 comprises 13 residues. Germline V CDR1 and CDR2: SGHVS, FNYEAQ.

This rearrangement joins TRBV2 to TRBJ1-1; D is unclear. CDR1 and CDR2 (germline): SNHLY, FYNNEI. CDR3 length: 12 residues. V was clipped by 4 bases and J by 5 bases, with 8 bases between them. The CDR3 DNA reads TGTGCCAGCAGTGTTCCGGGGACTGAAGCTTTCTTT. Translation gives CASSVPGTEAFF.

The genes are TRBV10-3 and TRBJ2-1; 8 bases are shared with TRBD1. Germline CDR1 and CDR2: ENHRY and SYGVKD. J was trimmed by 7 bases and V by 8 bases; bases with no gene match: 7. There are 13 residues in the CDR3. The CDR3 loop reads CAIEDRVENEQFF. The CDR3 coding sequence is TGTGCCATCGAGGACAGGGTAGAGAATGAGCAGTTCTTC.

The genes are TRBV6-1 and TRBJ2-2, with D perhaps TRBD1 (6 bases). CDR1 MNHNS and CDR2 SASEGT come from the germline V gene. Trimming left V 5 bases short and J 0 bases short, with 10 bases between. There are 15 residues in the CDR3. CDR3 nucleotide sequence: TGTGCCAGCAGTCGGACAGTATCGAACACCGGGGAGCTGTTTTTT. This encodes CASSRTVSNTGELFF.

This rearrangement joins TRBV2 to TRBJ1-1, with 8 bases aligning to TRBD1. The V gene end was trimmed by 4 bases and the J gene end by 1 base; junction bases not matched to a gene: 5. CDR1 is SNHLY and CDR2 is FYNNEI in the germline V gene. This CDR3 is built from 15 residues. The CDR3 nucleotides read TGTGCCAGCAGTGTCGTTGGACAGGGGAACACTGAAGCTTTCTTT. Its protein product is CASSVVGQGNTEAFF.

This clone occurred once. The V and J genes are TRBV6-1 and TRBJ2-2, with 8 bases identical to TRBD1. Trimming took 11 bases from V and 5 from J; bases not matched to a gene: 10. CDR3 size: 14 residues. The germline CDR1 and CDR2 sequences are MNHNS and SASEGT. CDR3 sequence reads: CAATRTGQTGELFF. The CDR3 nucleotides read TGTGCCGCCACGCGGACAGGGCAAACCGGGGAGCTGTTTTTT.

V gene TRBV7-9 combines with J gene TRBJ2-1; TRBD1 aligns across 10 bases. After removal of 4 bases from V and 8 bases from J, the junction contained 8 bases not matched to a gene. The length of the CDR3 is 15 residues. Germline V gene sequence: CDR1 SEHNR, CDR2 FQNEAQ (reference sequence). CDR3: CASSWVLDRGDEQFF. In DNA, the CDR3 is TGTGCCAGCAGCTGGGTTTTGGACAGGGGGGATGAGCAGTTCTTC.

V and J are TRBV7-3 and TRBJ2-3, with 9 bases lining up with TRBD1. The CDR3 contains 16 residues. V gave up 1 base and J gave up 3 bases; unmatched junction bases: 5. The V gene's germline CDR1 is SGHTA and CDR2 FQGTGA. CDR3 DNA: TGTGCCAGCAGCTTAAACGTGGACAGGGGAACAGATACGCAGTATTTT. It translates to CASSLNVDRGTDTQYF.

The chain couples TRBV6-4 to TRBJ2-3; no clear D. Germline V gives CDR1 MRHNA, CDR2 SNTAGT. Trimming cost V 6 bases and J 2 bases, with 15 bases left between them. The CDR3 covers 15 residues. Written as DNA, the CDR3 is TGTGCCAGCAGCCTCATAGTCTACCCCACAGATACGCAGTATTTT. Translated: CASSLIVYPTDTQYF.

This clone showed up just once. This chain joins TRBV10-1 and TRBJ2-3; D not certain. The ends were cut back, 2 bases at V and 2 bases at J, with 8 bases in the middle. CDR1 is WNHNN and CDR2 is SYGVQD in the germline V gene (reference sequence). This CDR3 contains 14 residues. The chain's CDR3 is CASSEQVLTDTQYF. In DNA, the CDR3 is TGCGCCAGCAGTGAGCAGGTTCTCACAGATACGCAGTATTTT.

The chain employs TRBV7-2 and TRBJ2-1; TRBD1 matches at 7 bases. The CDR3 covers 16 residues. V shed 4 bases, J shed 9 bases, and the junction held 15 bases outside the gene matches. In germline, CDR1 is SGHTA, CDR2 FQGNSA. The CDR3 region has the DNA TGTGCCAGCAGCTCCAGGCAGGACAGGCTATCCGGTGAGCAGTTCTTC. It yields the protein CASSSRQDRLSGEQFF.

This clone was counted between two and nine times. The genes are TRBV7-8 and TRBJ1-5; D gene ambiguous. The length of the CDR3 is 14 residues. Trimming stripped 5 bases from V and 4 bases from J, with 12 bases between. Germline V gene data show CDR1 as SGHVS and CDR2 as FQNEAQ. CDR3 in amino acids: CASSRLGFNQPQHF. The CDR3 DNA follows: TGTGCCAGCAGCCGCCTCGGGTTTAATCAGCCCCAGCATTTT.

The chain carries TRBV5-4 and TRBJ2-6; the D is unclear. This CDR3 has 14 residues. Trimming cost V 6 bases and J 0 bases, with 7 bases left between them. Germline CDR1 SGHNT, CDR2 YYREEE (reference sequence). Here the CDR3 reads CASTESSGANVLTF. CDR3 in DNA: TGTGCCAGCACCGAGAGCTCTGGGGCCAACGTCCTGACTTTC.

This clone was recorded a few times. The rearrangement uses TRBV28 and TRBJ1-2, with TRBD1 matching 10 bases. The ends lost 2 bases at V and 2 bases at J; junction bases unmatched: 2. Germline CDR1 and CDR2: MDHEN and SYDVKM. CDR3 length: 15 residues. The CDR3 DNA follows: TGTGCCAGCAGTTTAGCGGGACAGGGGAACTATGGCTACACCTTC. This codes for CASSLAGQGNYGYTF.

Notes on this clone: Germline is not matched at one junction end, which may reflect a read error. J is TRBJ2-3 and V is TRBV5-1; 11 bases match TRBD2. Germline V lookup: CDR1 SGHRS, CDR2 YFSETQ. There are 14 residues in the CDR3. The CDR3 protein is CASNLAGGPDAQYF. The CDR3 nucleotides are TGCGCCAGCAACTTAGCGGGAGGGCCAGATGCGCAGTATTTT.

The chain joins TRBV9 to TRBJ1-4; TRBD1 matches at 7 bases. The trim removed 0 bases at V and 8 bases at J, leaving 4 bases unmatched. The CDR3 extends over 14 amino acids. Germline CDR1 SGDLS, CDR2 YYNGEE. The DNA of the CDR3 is TGTGCCAGCAGCGTAGGAGGGGGCAGCGAAAAACTGTTTTTT. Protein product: CASSVGGGSEKLFF.

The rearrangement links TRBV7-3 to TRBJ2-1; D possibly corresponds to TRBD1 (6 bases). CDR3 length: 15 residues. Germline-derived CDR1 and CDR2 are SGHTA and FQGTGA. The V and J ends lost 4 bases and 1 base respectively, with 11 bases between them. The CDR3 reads CASSSARGSYNEQFF. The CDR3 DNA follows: TGTGCCAGCAGCTCCGCCAGGGGTTCCTACAATGAGCAGTTCTTC.

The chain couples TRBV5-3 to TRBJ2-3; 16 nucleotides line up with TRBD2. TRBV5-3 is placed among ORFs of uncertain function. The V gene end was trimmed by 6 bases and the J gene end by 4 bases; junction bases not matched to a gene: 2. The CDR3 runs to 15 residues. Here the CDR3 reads CARKGLAGGSDTQYF. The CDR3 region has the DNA TGTGCCAGAAAGGGACTAGCGGGAGGGTCAGATACGCAGTATTTT.

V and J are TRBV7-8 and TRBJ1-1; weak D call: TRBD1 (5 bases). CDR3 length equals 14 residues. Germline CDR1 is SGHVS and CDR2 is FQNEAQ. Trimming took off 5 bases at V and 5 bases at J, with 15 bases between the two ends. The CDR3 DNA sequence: TGTGCCAGCAGCCGGAGCAGGGTTAGTACTGAAGCTTTCTTT. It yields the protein CASSRSRVSTEAFF.

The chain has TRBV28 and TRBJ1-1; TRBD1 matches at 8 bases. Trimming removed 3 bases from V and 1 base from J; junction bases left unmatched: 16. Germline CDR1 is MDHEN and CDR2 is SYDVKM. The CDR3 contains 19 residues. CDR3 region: CASSFPGGALVGKNTEAFF. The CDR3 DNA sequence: TGTGCCAGCAGTTTTCCAGGGGGCGCATTGGTGGGGAAGAACACTGAAGCTTTCTTT.

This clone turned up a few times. Here the CDR3 DNA reads TGTGCCTGGAGTGTATTGAGGACTGAAGCTTTCTTT. Translating it yields CAWSVLRTEAFF. V usage is TRBV30 and J usage is TRBJ1-1; D uncertain. Trimming removed 0 bases from V and 5 bases from J, with 7 bases in between. This CDR3 spans 12 amino acids. CDR1 and CDR2 (germline): GTSNPN, SVGIG (reference sequence).

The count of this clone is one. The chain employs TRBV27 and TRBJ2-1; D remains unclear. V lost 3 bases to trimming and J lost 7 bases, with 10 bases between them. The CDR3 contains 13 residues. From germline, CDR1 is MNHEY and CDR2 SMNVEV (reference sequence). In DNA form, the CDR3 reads TGTGCCAGCAGTTTGGGCAGGAAAAATGAGCAGTTCTTC. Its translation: CASSLGRKNEQFF.

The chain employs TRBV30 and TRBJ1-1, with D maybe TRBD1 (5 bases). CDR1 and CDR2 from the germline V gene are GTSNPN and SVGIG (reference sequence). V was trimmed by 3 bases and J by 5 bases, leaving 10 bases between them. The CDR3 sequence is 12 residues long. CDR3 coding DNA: TGTGCCTGGAGCACCGGGGGAACTGAAGCTTTCTTT. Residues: CAWSTGGTEAFF.

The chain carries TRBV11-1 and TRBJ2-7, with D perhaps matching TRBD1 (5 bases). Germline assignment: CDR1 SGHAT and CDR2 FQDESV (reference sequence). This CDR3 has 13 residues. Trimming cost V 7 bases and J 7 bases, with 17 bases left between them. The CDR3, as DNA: TGTGCCAGCACCCTTGGGGCCTCACGGGAGCAGTACTTC. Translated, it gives CASTLGASREQYF.

CDR3 nucleotides: TGTGCCAGCAGCTTAAATTACCCGGGACAGATAAACTATGGCTACACCTTC. Protein product: CASSLNYPGQINYGYTF. The chain couples TRBV11-3 to TRBJ1-2; 7 bases align to TRBD1. This CDR3 has 17 amino acids. The V gene end was trimmed by 2 bases and the J gene end by 2 bases; junction bases not matched to a gene: 11. Germline V gives CDR1 SGHNT, CDR2 YENEEA.

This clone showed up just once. The CDR3 sequence is CASSYGLGLAGSYEQYF. In DNA, the CDR3 is TGTGCCAGCAGCTACGGTTTGGGACTAGCGGGGAGCTACGAGCAGTACTTC. The gene calls are TRBV5-4 and TRBJ2-7, with 13 bases fitting TRBD2. The V gene's germline CDR1 is SGHNT and CDR2 YYREEE (reference sequence). The trim removed 3 bases at V and 3 bases at J, leaving 9 bases unmatched. The CDR3 covers 17 residues.